These 7 T cell receptor beta chains came from one sample sequenced in a study of identical twins. TCRdb called the 5' RACE reads again in MiXCR, with one record for every CDR3 protein. Counted here are about 700,000 distinct CDR3 sequences, 8.5% to 9% occurring once; the ten biggest clones make up approximately 0.89%. The sample was also linked to a second study, of yellow fever vaccine responses in identical twins.

Sample: PBMCs. All receptors come from a woman between 18 and 30 years old in good health.

This clonotype was observed a few times. The V and J genes are TRBV6-1 and TRBJ2-2, with 10 bases matching TRBD2. The V gene's germline CDR1 is MNHNS and CDR2 SASEGT. The V segment lost 3 bases and the J segment 0 bases; nucleotides outside the gene matches: 4. The CDR3 has 17 residues. The CDR3 DNA sequence: TGTGCCAGCAGTGACTTTCTAGCGGGAGCGAACACCGGGGAGCTGTTTTTT. It encodes CASSDFLAGANTGELFF.

The chain employs TRBV7-2 and TRBJ2-7; TRBD1 matches at 7 bases. Germline V gives CDR1 SGHTA, CDR2 FQGNSA. This CDR3 has 15 amino acids. Trimming at V came to 3 bases and at J to 5 bases, leaving 10 bases not matched to a gene. The CDR3, as DNA: TGTGCCAGCAGCTTTAACTCGGGACAGACCAACGAGCAGTACTTC. It is translated as CASSFNSGQTNEQYF.

This chain uses TRBV11-2 with TRBJ2-5, with D hard to call. V was shortened by 5 bases and J by 2 bases, with 12 bases between the two germline ends. This CDR3 has 14 amino acids. Per the germline V gene, CDR1 is SGHAT and CDR2 is FQNNGV. The CDR3 sequence: CASSRTPLQETQYF. Written as DNA, the CDR3 is TGTGCCAGCAGCCGGACCCCTCTACAAGAGACCCAGTACTTC.

This clonotype occurred a few times. The CDR3 DNA sequence: TGTGCCAGCAGCCACGGACTAGCGGGAGTTTCGTGGGGCACAGATACGCAGTATTTT. Its translation is CASSHGLAGVSWGTDTQYF. The chain couples TRBV3-1 to TRBJ2-3, with 13 positions matching TRBD2. This CDR3 region has 19 residues. CDR1 LGHDT and CDR2 YNNKEL come from the germline V gene (reference sequence). The junction had 10 bases not matched to a gene; V was cut back by 3 bases and J by 1 base.

The chain combines TRBV20-1 with TRBJ2-7, with 13 bases lining up with TRBD2. The germline V gene has CDR1 DFQATT and CDR2 SNEGSKA (reference sequence). This CDR3 is 16 amino acids long. Trimming removed 1 base from V and 2 bases from J; junction bases left unmatched: 5. The CDR3 DNA is TGCAGTGCTAGAGGACTAGCGGGGGGACTAACCTACGAGCAGTACTTC. It yields the protein CSARGLAGGLTYEQYF.

This clonotype appeared many times. The rearrangement links TRBV3-1 to TRBJ2-1; 11 nucleotides agree with TRBD2. Trimming at V came to 2 bases and at J to 7 bases, leaving 10 bases not matched to a gene. Germline CDR1 reads LGHDT; CDR2 reads YNNKEL (reference sequence). CDR3 size: 17 residues. This CDR3 is CASSQFLAGGLGNEQFF. The CDR3 DNA is TGTGCCAGCAGCCAATTCCTAGCGGGGGGCCTAGGGAATGAGCAGTTCTTC.

This rearrangement joins TRBV7-2 to TRBJ1-2; maybe TRBD1 (5 bases). V was shortened by 5 bases and J by 0 bases, with 13 bases between the two germline ends. Germline V CDR1 and CDR2: SGHTA, FQGNSA. This CDR3 is built from 15 residues. CDR3 sequence: CASSVGTIANYGYTF. The CDR3 bases are TGTGCCAGCAGCGTCGGGACTATTGCTAACTATGGCTACACCTTC.